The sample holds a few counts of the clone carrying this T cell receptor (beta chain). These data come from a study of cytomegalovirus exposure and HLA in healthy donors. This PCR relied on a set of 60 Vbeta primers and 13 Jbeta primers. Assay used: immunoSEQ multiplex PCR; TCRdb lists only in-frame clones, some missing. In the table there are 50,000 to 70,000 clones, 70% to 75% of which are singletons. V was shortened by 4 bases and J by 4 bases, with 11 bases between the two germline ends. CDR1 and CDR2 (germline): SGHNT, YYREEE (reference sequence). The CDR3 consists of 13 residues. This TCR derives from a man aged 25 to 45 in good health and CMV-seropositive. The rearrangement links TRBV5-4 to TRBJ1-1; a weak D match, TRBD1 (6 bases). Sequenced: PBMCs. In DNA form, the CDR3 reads TGTGCCAGCAGCGCTACAGGGCCCACTGAAGCTTTCTTT. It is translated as CASSATGPTEAFF.